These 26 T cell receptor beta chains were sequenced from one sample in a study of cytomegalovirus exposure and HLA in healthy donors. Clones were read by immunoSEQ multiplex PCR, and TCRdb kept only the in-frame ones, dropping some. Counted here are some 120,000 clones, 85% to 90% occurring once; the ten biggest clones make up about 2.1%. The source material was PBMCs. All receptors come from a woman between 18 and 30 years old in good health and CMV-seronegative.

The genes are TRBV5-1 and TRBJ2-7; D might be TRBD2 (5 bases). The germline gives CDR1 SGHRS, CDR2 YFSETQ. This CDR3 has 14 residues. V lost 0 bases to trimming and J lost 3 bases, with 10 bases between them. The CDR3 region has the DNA TGCGCCAGCAGCTTGGCTGCGGGTCTCTACGAGCAGTACTTC. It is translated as CASSLAAGLYEQYF.

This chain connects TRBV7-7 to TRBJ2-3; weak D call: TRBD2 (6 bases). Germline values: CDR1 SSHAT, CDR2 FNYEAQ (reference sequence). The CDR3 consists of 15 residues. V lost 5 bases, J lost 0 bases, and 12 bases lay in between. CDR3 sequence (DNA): TGTGCCAGCAGCCCAGGGACTGTTAGCACAGATACGCAGTATTTT. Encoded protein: CASSPGTVSTDTQYF.

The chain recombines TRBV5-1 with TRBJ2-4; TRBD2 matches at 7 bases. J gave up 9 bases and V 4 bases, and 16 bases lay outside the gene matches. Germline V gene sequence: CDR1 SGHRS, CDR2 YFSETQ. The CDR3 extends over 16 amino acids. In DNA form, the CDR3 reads TGCGCCAGCAGCCCCGCGGAGGGCGGGGGTGTAGGCATTCAGTACTTC. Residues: CASSPAEGGGVGIQYF. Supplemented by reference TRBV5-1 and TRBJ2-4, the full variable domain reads KAGVTQTPRYLIKTRGQQVTLSCSPISGHRSVSWYQQTPGQGLQFLFEYFSETQRNKGNFPGRFSGRQFSNSRSEMNVSTLELGDSALYLCASSPAEGGGVGIQYFGAGTRLSVL.

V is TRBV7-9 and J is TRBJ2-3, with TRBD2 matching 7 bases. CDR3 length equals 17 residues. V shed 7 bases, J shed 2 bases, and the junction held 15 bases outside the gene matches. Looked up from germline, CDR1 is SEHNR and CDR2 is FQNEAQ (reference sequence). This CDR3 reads CASTSARLATLTDTQYF. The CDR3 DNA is TGTGCCAGCACCTCCGCCCGACTAGCTACACTCACAGATACGCAGTATTTT.

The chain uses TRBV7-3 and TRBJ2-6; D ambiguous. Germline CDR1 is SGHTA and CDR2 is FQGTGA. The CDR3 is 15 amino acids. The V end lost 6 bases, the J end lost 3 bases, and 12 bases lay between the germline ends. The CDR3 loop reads CASSKTIDGANVLTF. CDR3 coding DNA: TGTGCCAGCAGTAAAACTATTGATGGGGCCAACGTCCTGACTTTC.

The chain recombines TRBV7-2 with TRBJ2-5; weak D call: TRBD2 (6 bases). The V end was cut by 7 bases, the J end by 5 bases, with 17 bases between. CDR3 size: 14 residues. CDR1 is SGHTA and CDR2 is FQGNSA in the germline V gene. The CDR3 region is CASNNGGPEETQYF. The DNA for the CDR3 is TGTGCCAGCAACAACGGAGGGCCCGAGGAGACCCAGTACTTC.

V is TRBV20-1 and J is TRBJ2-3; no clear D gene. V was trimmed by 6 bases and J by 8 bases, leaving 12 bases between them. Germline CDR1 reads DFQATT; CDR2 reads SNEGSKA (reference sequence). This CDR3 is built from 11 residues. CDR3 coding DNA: TGCAGTGCCACCTTAGCCGCTACGCAGTATTTT. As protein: CSATLAATQYF.

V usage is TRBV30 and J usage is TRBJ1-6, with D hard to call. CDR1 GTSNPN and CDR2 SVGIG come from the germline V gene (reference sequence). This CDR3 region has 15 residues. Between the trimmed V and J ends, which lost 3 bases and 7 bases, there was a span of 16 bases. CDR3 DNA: TGTGCCTGGAGGATTCAGACTAGCACAAATTCACCCCTCCACTTT. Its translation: CAWRIQTSTNSPLHF. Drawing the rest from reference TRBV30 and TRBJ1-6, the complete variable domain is SQTIHQWPATLVQPVGSPLSLECTVEGTSNPNLYWYRQAAGRGLQLLFYSVGIGQISSEVPQNLSASRPQDRQFILSSKKLLLSDSGFYLCAWRIQTSTNSPLHFGNGTRLTVT.

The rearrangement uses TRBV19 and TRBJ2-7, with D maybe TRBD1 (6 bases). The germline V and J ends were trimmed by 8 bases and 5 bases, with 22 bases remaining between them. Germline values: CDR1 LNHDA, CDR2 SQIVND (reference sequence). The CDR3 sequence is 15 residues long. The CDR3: CASRQSTDRMDEQYF. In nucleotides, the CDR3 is TGTGCCAGTCGTCAATCGACAGACAGGATGGACGAGCAGTACTTC.

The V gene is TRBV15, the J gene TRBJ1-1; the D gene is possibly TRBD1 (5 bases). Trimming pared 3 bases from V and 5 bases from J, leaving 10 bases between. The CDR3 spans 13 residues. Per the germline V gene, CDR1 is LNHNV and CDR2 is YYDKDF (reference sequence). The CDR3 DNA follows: TGTGCCACCAGCAGGCCAGGGTTTACTGAAGCTTTCTTT. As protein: CATSRPGFTEAFF.

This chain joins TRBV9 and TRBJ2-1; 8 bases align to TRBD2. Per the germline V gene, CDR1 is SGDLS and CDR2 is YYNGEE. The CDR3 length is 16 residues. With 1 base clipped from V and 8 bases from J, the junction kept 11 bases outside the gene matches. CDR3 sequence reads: CASSVYGGGTEDEQFF. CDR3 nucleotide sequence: TGTGCCAGCAGCGTATATGGCGGGGGGACTGAGGATGAGCAGTTCTTC.

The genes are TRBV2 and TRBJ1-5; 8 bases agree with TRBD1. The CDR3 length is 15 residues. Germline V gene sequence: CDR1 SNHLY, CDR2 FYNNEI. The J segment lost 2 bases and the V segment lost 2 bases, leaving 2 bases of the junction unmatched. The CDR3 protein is CASSERDRRNQPQHF. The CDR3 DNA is TGTGCCAGCAGTGAACGGGACAGGCGCAATCAGCCCCAGCATTTT.

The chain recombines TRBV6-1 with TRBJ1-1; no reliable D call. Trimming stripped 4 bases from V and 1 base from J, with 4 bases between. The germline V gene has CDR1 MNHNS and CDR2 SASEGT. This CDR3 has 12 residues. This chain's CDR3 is CASSAKNTEAFF. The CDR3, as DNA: TGTGCCAGCAGTGCTAAGAACACTGAAGCTTTCTTT.

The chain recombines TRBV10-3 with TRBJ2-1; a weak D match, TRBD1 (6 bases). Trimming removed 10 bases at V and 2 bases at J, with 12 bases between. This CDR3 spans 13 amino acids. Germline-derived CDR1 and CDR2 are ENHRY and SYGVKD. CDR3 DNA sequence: TGTGCCACCGGGACACAGACCTACAATGAGCAGTTCTTC. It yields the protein CATGTQTYNEQFF.

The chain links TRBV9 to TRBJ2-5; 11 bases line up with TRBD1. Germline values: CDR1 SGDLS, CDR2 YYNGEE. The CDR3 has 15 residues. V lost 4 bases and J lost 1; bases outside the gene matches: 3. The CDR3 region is CASSQGQGVQETQYF. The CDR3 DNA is TGTGCCAGCAGCCAGGGACAGGGGGTCCAAGAGACCCAGTACTTC.

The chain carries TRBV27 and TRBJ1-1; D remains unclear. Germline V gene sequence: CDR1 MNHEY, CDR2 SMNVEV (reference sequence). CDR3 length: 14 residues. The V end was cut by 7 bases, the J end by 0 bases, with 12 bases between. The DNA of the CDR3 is TGTGCCAGCACGAAGACGGGAATGAACACTGAAGCTTTCTTT. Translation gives CASTKTGMNTEAFF.

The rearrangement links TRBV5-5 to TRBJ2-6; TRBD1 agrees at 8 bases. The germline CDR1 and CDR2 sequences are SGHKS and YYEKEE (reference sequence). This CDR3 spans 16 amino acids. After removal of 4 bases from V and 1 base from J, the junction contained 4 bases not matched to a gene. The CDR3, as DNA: TGTGCCAGCAGCGTAGGACAGGGATCTGGGGCCAACGTCCTGACTTTC. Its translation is CASSVGQGSGANVLTF.

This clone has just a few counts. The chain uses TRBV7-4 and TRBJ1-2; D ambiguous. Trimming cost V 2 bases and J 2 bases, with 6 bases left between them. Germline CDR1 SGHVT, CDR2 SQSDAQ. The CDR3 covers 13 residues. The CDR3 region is CASSLQANYGYTF. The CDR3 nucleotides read TGTGCCAGCAGCTTACAGGCAAACTATGGCTACACCTTC.

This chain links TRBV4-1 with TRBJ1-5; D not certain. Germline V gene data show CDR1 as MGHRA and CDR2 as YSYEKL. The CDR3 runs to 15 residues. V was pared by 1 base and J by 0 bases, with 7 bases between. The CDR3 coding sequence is TGCGCCAGCAGCCAAGGGACTATTAGCAATCAGCCCCAGCATTTT. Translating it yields CASSQGTISNQPQHF.

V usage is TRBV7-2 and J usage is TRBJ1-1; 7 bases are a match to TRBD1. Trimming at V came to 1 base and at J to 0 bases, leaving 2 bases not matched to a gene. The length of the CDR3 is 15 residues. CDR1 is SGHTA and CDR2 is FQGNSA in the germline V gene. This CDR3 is CASSLGGQMNTEAFF. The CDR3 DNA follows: TGTGCCAGCAGCTTAGGGGGACAGATGAACACTGAAGCTTTCTTT.

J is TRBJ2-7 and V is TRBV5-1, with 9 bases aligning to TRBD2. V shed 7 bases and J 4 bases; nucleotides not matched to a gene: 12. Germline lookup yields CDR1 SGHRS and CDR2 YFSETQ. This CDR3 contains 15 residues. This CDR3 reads CASAPRGLAGYEQYF. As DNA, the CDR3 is TGCGCCAGCGCTCCCCGCGGCCTAGCGGGATACGAGCAGTACTTC. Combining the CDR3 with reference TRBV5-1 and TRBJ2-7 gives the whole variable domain KAGVTQTPRYLIKTRGQQVTLSCSPISGHRSVSWYQQTPGQGLQFLFEYFSETQRNKGNFPGRFSGRQFSNSRSEMNVSTLELGDSALYLCASAPRGLAGYEQYFGPGTRLTVT.

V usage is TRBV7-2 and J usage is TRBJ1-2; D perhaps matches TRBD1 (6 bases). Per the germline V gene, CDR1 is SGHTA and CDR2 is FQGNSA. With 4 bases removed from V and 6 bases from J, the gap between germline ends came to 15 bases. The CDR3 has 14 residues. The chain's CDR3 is CASSSLTGNDGYTF. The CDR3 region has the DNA TGTGCCAGCAGCTCCCTAACAGGGAATGATGGCTACACCTTC.

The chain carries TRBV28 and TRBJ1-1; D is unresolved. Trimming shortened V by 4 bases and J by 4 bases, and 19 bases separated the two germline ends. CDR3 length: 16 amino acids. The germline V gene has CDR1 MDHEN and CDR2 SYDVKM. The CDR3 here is CASSSLSWGEVTEAFF. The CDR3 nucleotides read TGTGCCAGCAGTTCGTTGAGCTGGGGAGAAGTCACTGAAGCTTTCTTT.

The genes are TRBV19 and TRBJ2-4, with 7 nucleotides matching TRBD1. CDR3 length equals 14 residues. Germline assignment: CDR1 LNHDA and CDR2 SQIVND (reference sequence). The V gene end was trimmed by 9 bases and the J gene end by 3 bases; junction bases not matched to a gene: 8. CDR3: CASVDTGVKNIQYF. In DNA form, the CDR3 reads TGTGCCAGCGTTGATACAGGGGTCAAAAACATTCAGTACTTC.

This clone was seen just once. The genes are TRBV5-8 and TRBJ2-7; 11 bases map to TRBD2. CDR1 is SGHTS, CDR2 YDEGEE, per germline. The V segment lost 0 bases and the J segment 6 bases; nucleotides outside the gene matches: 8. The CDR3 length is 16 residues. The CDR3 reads CASSLELAGGPIEQYF. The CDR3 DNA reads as TGTGCCAGCAGCTTGGAATTAGCGGGAGGGCCCATCGAGCAGTACTTC.

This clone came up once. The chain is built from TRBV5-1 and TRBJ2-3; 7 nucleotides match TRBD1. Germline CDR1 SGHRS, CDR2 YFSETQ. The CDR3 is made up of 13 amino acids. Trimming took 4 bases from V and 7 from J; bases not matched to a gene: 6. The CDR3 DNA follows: TGCGCCAGCAGCGGCCGACAGGGTAATACGCAGTATTTT. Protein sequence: CASSGRQGNTQYF.